This is a list of T cell receptor beta chains from one sample in a study of radiation and T cells in renal cell carcinoma. Sequenced by immunoSEQ multiplex PCR; TCRdb stores in-frame clones only, minus some. This sample has 150,000 to 180,000 clones, with about nine tenths found just once. This material consisted of blood, taken from a patient whose treatment included radiotherapy and nephrectomy. The source is a woman aged 50 to 60 with renal cell carcinoma. Each CDR3 is given with its conserved first and last residue. A D gene is named only where the DNA matches it firmly. For some rows the clone size is stated as once, few or many, or as a class when expanded; others skip it.

V	J	size	D	CDR3	DNA
TRBV5-4	TRBJ1-6	few	TRBD1	CASSPGDRVRSPLHF	TGTGCCAGCAGCCCTGGGGACAGGGTAAGGTCACCCCTCCACTTT
TRBV27	TRBJ1-6	-	-	CASSLSLASSYNSPLHF	TGTGCCAGCAGTTTATCGCTGGCGAGCTCCTATAATTCACCCCTCCACTTT
TRBV2	TRBJ2-5	-	TRBD2	CASSGLAGNQETQYF	TGTGCCAGCAGTGGACTAGCGGGCAACCAAGAGACCCAGTACTTC
TRBV7-2	TRBJ2-7	-	-	CASSNVGSNHF	TGTGCCAGCAGTAATGTGGGGTCCAATCACTTC
TRBV7-9	TRBJ2-7	once	TRBD2	CATPGIGTSGEQYF	TGTGCCACCCCCGGGATTGGGACTAGCGGCGAGCAGTACTTC
TRBV19	TRBJ1-2	-	-	CASSIRTRGYTF	TGTGCCAGTAGTATCAGGACTCGCGGCTACACCTTC
TRBV6-6	TRBJ2-3	-	TRBD1	CASSYSATGDTDTQYF	TGTGCCAGCAGTTACTCGGCGACAGGGGACACAGATACGCAGTATTTT
TRBV19	TRBJ2-7	-	TRBD1	CASSINGQGAREQYF	TGTGCCAGTAGTATCAACGGACAGGGGGCGCGGGAGCAGTACTTC
TRBV19	TRBJ1-5	-	-	CASSIGERPSYQPQHF	TGTGCCAGTAGTATCGGGGAAAGGCCCTCGTATCAGCCCCAGCATTTT
TRBV19	TRBJ1-1	-	-	CASSLPDLNTEAFF	TGTGCCAGTAGTTTGCCGGATCTGAACACTGAAGCTTTCTTT
TRBV19	TRBJ2-6	-	-	CASSPTGANVLTF	TGTGCCAGTAGTCCGACTGGGGCCAACGTCCTGACTTTC
TRBV7-9	TRBJ2-3	-	TRBD1	CASSRAPGQGIADTQYF	TGTGCCAGCAGCCGAGCGCCGGGACAGGGGATCGCAGATACGCAGTATTTT
TRBV13	TRBJ1-1	-	-	CASSPQRTSRLEAFF	TGTGCCAGCAGCCCCCAGCGGACTTCCAGACTTGAAGCTTTCTTT
TRBV5-6	TRBJ2-2	-	-	CASSLGFTGELFF	TGTGCCAGCAGCTTGGGGTTCACCGGGGAGCTGTTTTTT
TRBV7-3	TRBJ2-1	-	TRBD1	CASSLSGGQGHNEQFF	TGTGCCAGCAGCTTAAGTGGGGGACAGGGACACAATGAGCAGTTCTTC
TRBV6-5	TRBJ2-7	-	-	CASSWRANRGEQYF	TGTGCCAGCAGTTGGCGAGCCAATCGGGGTGAGCAGTACTTC
TRBV18	TRBJ1-5	-	TRBD1	CASSPSDAGGTPQHF	TGTGCCAGCTCACCCTCGGATGCAGGGGGGACGCCCCAGCATTTT
TRBV6-1	TRBJ2-4	few	TRBD1	CASRGTASLQF	TGTGCCAGCAGGGGGACAGCGTCCCTTCAGTTC
TRBV5-1	TRBJ1-1	-	TRBD1	CASSETGVTEAFF	TGCGCCAGCTCCGAAACAGGGGTCACTGAAGCTTTCTTT
TRBV6-5	TRBJ1-4	few	-	CASKRDATNEKLFF	TGTGCCAGCAAAAGGGACGCAACTAATGAAAAACTGTTTTTT
TRBV7-9	TRBJ1-3	-	-	CASSPLVAAGNTIYF	TGTGCCAGCAGCCCATTGGTAGCGGCTGGAAACACCATATATTTT
TRBV19	TRBJ1-5	-	TRBD1	CASSSGTDRNQPQHF	TGTGCCAGTAGTAGCGGGACAGACCGCAATCAGCCCCAGCATTTT
TRBV12-5	TRBJ1-1	-	-	CASGFSSSETEAFF	TGTGCTAGTGGTTTCTCTAGTTCGGAGACTGAAGCTTTCTTT
TRBV2	TRBJ1-5	-	TRBD1	CASSLDRAENNQPQHF	TGTGCCAGCAGTTTAGACAGGGCGGAGAATAATCAGCCCCAGCATTTT
TRBV14	TRBJ1-2	-	-	CASSQEWGGYTF	TGTGCCAGCAGCCAAGAGTGGGGGGGCTACACCTTC
TRBV19	TRBJ1-2	-	-	CASFDLGERANYGYTF	TGTGCCAGTTTTGATTTGGGGGAAAGAGCTAACTATGGCTACACCTTC
TRBV29-1	TRBJ2-3	-	-	CSVVPRTGASTDTQYF	TGCAGCGTCGTACCAAGGACGGGAGCCAGCACAGATACGCAGTATTTT
TRBV5-1	TRBJ1-6	-	-	CASSLATTSPLHF	TGCGCCAGCAGCTTGGCCACGACTTCACCCCTCCACTTT
TRBV18	TRBJ1-1	few	-	CASSAGGGTEAFF	TGTGCCAGCTCTGCCGGGGGCGGCACTGAAGCTTTCTTT
TRBV4-2	TRBJ2-7	-	TRBD2	CASSHERGDSYEQYF	TGTGCCAGCAGCCATGAGCGGGGGGACTCCTACGAGCAGTACTTC
TRBV6-4	TRBJ1-1	-	-	CASSAVQGNTEAFF	TGTGCCAGCAGTGCCGTCCAGGGTAACACTGAAGCTTTCTTT
TRBV18	TRBJ1-1	once	-	CASSPRVQGGWTEAFF	TGTGCCAGCTCACCCCGAGTCCAAGGGGGTTGGACTGAAGCTTTCTTT
TRBV30	TRBJ2-3	once	-	CAYATYRADTQYF	TGTGCCTATGCTACCTACAGAGCGGATACGCAGTATTTT
TRBV15	TRBJ2-5	-	-	CATSRDRETQYF	TGTGCCACCAGCAGAGATAGGGAGACCCAGTACTTC
TRBV5-1	TRBJ2-5	-	-	CASSKSGSQETQYF	TGCGCCAGCAGCAAGTCCGGGTCCCAAGAGACCCAGTACTTC
TRBV5-1	TRBJ1-1	-	-	CASSFSGTEAFF	TGCGCCAGCAGCTTCTCTGGGACTGAAGCTTTCTTT
TRBV18	TRBJ2-1	-	-	CASSPRGRDGLGHEQFF	TGTGCCAGCTCACCACGGGGTCGGGACGGATTAGGGCATGAGCAGTTCTTC
TRBV15	TRBJ1-6	-	-	CATSRGTGNNSPLHF	TGTGCCACCAGCAGAGGAACAGGGAATAATTCACCCCTCCACTTT
TRBV5-8	TRBJ2-7	-	-	CASSYGTRRGDEQYF	TGTGCCAGCAGCTACGGGACTCGGCGCGGCGACGAGCAGTACTTC
TRBV6-5	TRBJ1-1	-	-	CASTLSVAVNTEAFF	TGTGCCAGCACCCTTTCAGTGGCGGTGAACACTGAAGCTTTCTTT
TRBV7-9	TRBJ2-3	-	-	CASSRSADTQYF	TGTGCCAGCAGCCGGTCGGCAGATACGCAGTATTTT
TRBV11-2	TRBJ1-6	-	TRBD1	CASSFRQGFGSPLHF	TGTGCCAGCAGCTTCAGACAGGGGTTCGGGTCACCCCTCCACTTT
TRBV25-1	TRBJ2-7	-	-	CASSESSGSSYEQYF	TGTGCCAGCAGTGAATCGTCAGGGAGCTCCTACGAGCAGTACTTC
TRBV5-4	TRBJ2-5	-	-	CASSWTLQETQYF	TGTGCCAGCAGCTGGACGCTACAAGAGACCCAGTACTTC
TRBV6-5	TRBJ2-7	-	-	CASSYRGPYEQYF	TGTGCCAGCAGCTACCGGGGTCCCTACGAGCAGTACTTC
TRBV19	TRBJ1-5	-	TRBD1	CASGQGTYGAQHF	TGTGCCAGTGGACAGGGGACATATGGGGCCCAGCATTTT
TRBV6-4	TRBJ1-2	once	TRBD1	CASSEGGQGNGYTF	TGTGCCAGCAGTGAGGGGGGACAGGGTAACGGCTACACCTTC
TRBV12-5	TRBJ1-1	-	-	CASGYENTEAFF	TGTGCTAGTGGTTATGAAAACACTGAAGCTTTCTTT
TRBV6-6	TRBJ2-2	-	-	CAIRGFNTGELFF	TGTGCCATACGGGGGTTCAACACCGGGGAGCTGTTTTTT